This T cell receptor (beta chain) was observed in a study of OX40 agonist ivuxolimab in advanced cancers. Overall study results and limits: CD8+ T cells showed, on average, more clonal expansion than CD4+ cells.

Produced via immunoSEQ multiplex PCR; TCRdb's table is partial and in-frame only. This table has 65,000 to 85,000 clones, around nine tenths appearing once. This clone appeared a single time. Antigen unknown. The TCR originated in an adult with an advanced solid tumor such as melanoma, head and neck, liver or kidney cancer. Source: CD4+ or CD8+ T cells sorted from blood, taken in a trial of the OX40 agonist ivuxolimab.

CDR3 sequence: CASSYTLDRANVLTF. In DNA form, the CDR3 reads TGTGCCAGCAGCTACACCCTAGATAGGGCCAACGTCCTGACTTTC. V is TRBV7-2 and J is TRBJ2-6; no clear D gene. Trimming pared 4 bases from V and 5 bases from J, leaving 12 bases between. The length of the CDR3 is 15 residues. Germline values: CDR1 SGHTA, CDR2 FQGNSA.